What follows is one T cell receptor (beta chain) and its context. No antigen is known for it. One base away there is no much larger clone; base qualities are not given. TCRbeta CDR3 regions were amplified from genomic DNA by means of the immunoSEQ Assay, a bias-controlled multiplex PCR. Regarding the original processing steps: Nucleated cell counts per sample were estimated from amplification of reference gene primers within the assay. To quantify the absolute abundance of each unique TCRbeta CDR3 rearrangement, sequence reads were collapsed and filtered. For each sample, productive Simpson clonality was calculated by taking the square root of Simpson's diversity index across productive rearrangements. TCRdb took over this immuneACCESS table, retaining in-frame rearrangements with V and J assigned. Such tables are incomplete; in checked studies, under half of the missing clones stem from an unresolved V gene, and the remainder is unexplained. The DNA gave D and trimming, while V, J and clone size come from that table. The table for this sample lists 250,000 to 350,000 clones; approximately 84% of them were counted only once. The ten largest clones represent roughly 1.5% of the sample.

The entry originates in a study of blood T cell repertoires in COVID-19 (dated by TCRdb to the early 2020s). General notes on the study: Collaborator samples came from the United States, Italy and Spain and covered acute and convalescent phases of COVID-19. The material from the prospective study consisted of cDNA or gDNA derived from T cells, B-cell-depleted T cells, or PBMCs. Subjects who had been exposed to COVID-19, were actively infected with it, or had recovered from it provided the deeply sampled blood TCRbeta repertoires that made up the dataset. The repertoires were released in a freely available public database intended as a resource for research on the immune response to SARS-CoV-2. The samples were drawn from two sources: the first 160 participants of the ongoing ImmuneRACE study, and fewer than 1,500 subjects contributed by 6 global collaborators. The sample metadata nearly always contained a de-identified subject ID, COVID-19 status, age in years and sex. Where available, HLA class I and class II types were obtained from metadata supplied by the sample provider rather than from assay-based typing.

Relative to germline, V is missing 3 bases and J is missing 7 bases, with 14 bases of the junction outside any gene match. The CDR3 starts with the cysteine, ends with the phenylalanine, and has 16 residues. The read is trimmed to its CDR3 DNA, 48 bases read in frame from base 1. From a lookup of the germline V gene, CDR1 and CDR2 are LGHNA and YNFKEQ. One collaborating source in Seattle enrolled patients while the patients were actively infected and followed the patients over time throughout the course of disease. Collaborating institutions collected whole blood in K2EDTA tubes following their own protocols. For TCRbeta analysis, collaborator samples were shipped as frozen whole blood, as isolated PBMCs, or as DNA extracted from either sample type. Overall results and qualifications from the work: The amount of clinical and demographic metadata varied by source and participant and was provided uncurated.

Sequenced: peripheral blood. This sequence originates from a human donor with COVID-19, enrolled during active disease. The donor label of this sample is uncertain. The sequence is built from TRBV4-2 and TRBJ2-7; 8 nucleotides in the junction match TRBD2. The DNA sequence is as follows: TGTGCCAGCAGCCAGGATAGCGGGAACTATCTCGGGGAGCAGTACTTC. Translated, it gives CASSQDSGNYLGEQYF.